Listed here is a single TCR beta chain. Using immunoSEQ multiplex PCR, the repertoire was profiled, and TCRdb retains in-frame clones only, with some absent. The table lists roughly 79,000 clones, 91% of them singletons, with under 2% in the top ten. These data come from a study of OX40 agonist ivuxolimab in advanced cancers. Sample: CD4+ or CD8+ T cells sorted from blood, taken in a trial of the OX40 agonist ivuxolimab. The sequence came from an adult with an advanced solid tumor such as melanoma, head and neck, liver or kidney cancer.

The CDR3 DNA sequence: TGTGCCAGCTCACCTCCCGTAGGTGCCCCCCAAGAGACCCAGTACTTC. Its protein product is CASSPPVGAPQETQYF. The chain employs TRBV18 and TRBJ2-5; D uncertain. CDR3 length: 16 residues. The V end lost 3 bases, the J end lost 1 base, and 15 bases lay between the germline ends. Germline-derived CDR1 and CDR2 are KGHSH and LQKENI.